The rows below give T cell receptor beta chains drawn from one sample of a study of tumor and adjacent non-tumor tissue in lung cancer. TCRdb re-called the multiplex PCR reads with MiXCR, one entry per CDR3 protein. Found here are approximately 68,000 distinct CDR3 sequences, approximately 73% of them singletons; the top ten hold 40% to 50%. The sequenced sample consisted of distant non-tumor lung tissue. The receptor source for this set is a man in his fifties or sixties with non-small cell lung cancer. Both conserved end residues are part of each CDR3. A D gene is named only where the DNA matches it firmly. Only some rows state a clone size, as once, few, many or a class for expanded clones.

>.|TRBV20-1|TRBJ1-5|medium-sized
CSAEGAGTLSWYSNQPQHF
TGCAGTGCTGAGGGCGCCGGGACACTGAGCTGGTATAGCAATCAGCCCCAGCATTTT
>.|TRBV28|TRBJ1-1|many
CASRPLQEPNTEAFF
TGTGCCAGCAGGCCCCTACAGGAACCGAACACTGAAGCTTTCTTT
>.|TRBV6-6|TRBJ2-7|.
CASSVSYEQYF
TGTGCCAGCAGCGTCTCCTACGAGCAGTATTTC
>.|TRBV28|TRBJ1-2|.
CVSSFGHCYGYTF
TGTGTCAGCAGTTTCGGGCACTGCTATGGCTACACCTTC
>.|TRBV11-1|TRBJ2-1|.
CASSIDYNAQLF
TGTGCCAGCAGCATAGACTACAATGCGCAGCTCTTC
>TRBD1|TRBV6-5|TRBJ2-7|.
CANSDRQGRYKQYF
TGTGCCAACAGCGATAGACAGGGCCGCTACAAGCAGTACTTC
>TRBD2|TRBV28|TRBJ2-1|.
CASSFEGTGLAGSYNELFF
TGTGCCAGCAGTTTTGAAGGGACCGGATTAGCGGGAAGCTACAATGAGTTGTTCTTC
>.|TRBV11-3|TRBJ2-2|.
CASNLIPNTWELFF
TGTGCTAGCAACTTAATTCCGAACACCTGGGAGCTGTTTTTT
>.|TRBV7-9|TRBJ2-6|.
CTSSLLCGSGTNVLTF
TGTACCAGCAGCTTACTATGTGGCTCTGGGACCAACGTCCTGACTTTC
>TRBD2|TRBV6-5|TRBJ2-7|.
CASSYYTPNLAGRHYERFF
TGTGCCAGCAGTTACTACACACCCAACCTAGCGGGACGACACTACGAGCGGTTCTTC
>.|TRBV11-2|TRBJ2-5|.
CASSLGKETQYF
TGTGCCAGCAGCTTAGGGAAGGAGACCCAGTACTTC
>.|TRBV11-1|TRBJ2-2|.
CASSYTSTGELFF
TGTGCCAGCAGCTATACTAGCACCGGGGAGCTGTTTTTT
>TRBD1|TRBV11-1|TRBJ1-6|medium-sized
CASSPGQPPEPLHF
TGTGCCAGCAGCCCGGGACAGCCCCCGGAACCCCTCCACTTT
>.|TRBV6-1|TRBJ2-7|.
CVSGQERAAYF
TGTGTCAGCGGTCAAGAACGGGCAGCCTACTTC
>.|TRBV10-3|TRBJ2-1|.
CAIISGAGDNEQFF
TGTGCCATCATTTCCGGGGCAGGGGACAATGAGCAGTTCTTC
>.|TRBV6-1|TRBJ1-6|.
CTSSVGVPLHF
TGTACCAGCAGTGTGGGGGTACCCCTCCACTTT
>.|TRBV24-1|TRBJ1-1|.
CATSETRTSLNTEAIF
TGTGCCACCAGTGAAACCCGAACATCGCTGAACACTGAAGCTATCTTT
>.|TRBV12-5|TRBJ1-2|.
CANPLVGYTF
TGTGCTAATCCACTGGTTGGCTACACCTTC
>.|TRBV11-1|TRBJ2-2|.
CASSCTSDTWELFF
TGTGCTAGCAGCTGTACTAGTGACACCTGGGAGCTGTTTTTT
>TRBD2|TRBV5-1|TRBJ2-1|many
CASSLSSSGRVNNEQFF
TGCGCCAGCAGCTTGTCTTCTAGCGGGAGAGTCAACAATGAGCAGTTCTTC
>.|TRBV4-1|TRBJ1-2|.
CACTSSSRGGMDYGYTF
TGTGCCTGCACATCCTCATCCCGGGGAGGGATGGACTATGGCTACACCTTC
>.|TRBV29-1|TRBJ2-5|once
CRVRTSSMETQYF
TGCAGGGTTAGGACCTCAAGCATGGAGACTCAGTATTTC
>.|TRBV29-1|TRBJ2-5|many
CSVEEPGVETQYF
TGCAGCGTTGAAGAACCGGGTGTTGAGACCCAGTACTTC
>TRBD2|TRBV6-5|TRBJ2-1|.
CASRGSGKGNERFF
TGTGCCAGCAGGGGCAGCGGGAAGGGCAATGAGCGGTTCTTC
>.|TRBV20-1|TRBJ2-1|.
CRATSSLAETYNEQFF
TGCAGAGCTACTTCCTCACTAGCAGAGACCTACAATGAGCAGTTCTTC
>.|TRBV5-1|TRBJ2-6|few
CASSRKSSGANVLTF
TGCGCCAGCAGCCGTAAGAGCTCTGGGGCCAACGTCCTGACTTTC
>.|TRBV4-1|TRBJ2-5|many
CASSQDRGGGQETQYF
TGCGCCAGCAGCCAAGATCGCGGAGGGGGACAAGAGACCCAGTACTTC
>.|TRBV11-1|TRBJ2-2|.
CASSHTSGTGNLFF
TGTGCCAGCAGCCATACTAGTGGAACCGGGAACCTGTTTTTT
>TRBD1|TRBV6-1|TRBJ2-7|.
CASSETGAPYEQYF
TGCGCCAGCAGTGAAACAGGGGCCCCCTACGAGCAGTACTTC
>TRBD1|TRBV20-1|TRBJ1-6|.
CRASTPGQGTTYNSSLHF
TGCAGAGCTAGTACGCCGGGACAGGGAACCACCTATAATTCATCCCTCCACTTT
>.|TRBV29-1|TRBJ2-7|.
CIASSGYEQYF
TGCATCGCGAGTAGCGGCTACGAGCAGTACTTC
>.|TRBV11-1|TRBJ2-1|.
CVSSFDTYSTSEQFF
TGTGTCAGCAGCTTCGACACATATAGCACCAGCGAGCAGTTCTTC
>.|TRBV11-2|TRBJ2-5|.
CASSSTQAQYF
TGTGCCAGCAGTAGCACACAGGCCCAGTACTTC
>.|TRBV12-3/TRBV12-4|TRBJ1-2|few
CASSFRSYNGYTF
TGTGCCAGCAGTTTCAGGTCATACAATGGTTACACCTTC
>.|TRBV11-3|TRBJ2-3|.
CASGSRLADSIDTRYF
TGTGCCAGCGGCTCCCGGCTAGCAGATAGCATAGATACGCGGTATTTT
>.|TRBV29-1|TRBJ1-1|.
CSVEAGNTDALF
TGTAGCGTTGAAGCAGGGAACACTGATGCTCTCTTT
>TRBD1|TRBV6-2/TRBV6-3|TRBJ2-1|.
CASSGQGSHNGQFF
TGTGCCAGCAGTGGACAGGGTTCCCACAATGGGCAGTTCTTC
>.|TRBV29-1|TRBJ2-1|.
CSVRPVAEKGNEQFF
TGCAGCGTGCGTCCTGTAGCGGAAAAAGGGAATGAGCAGTTCTTC
>.|TRBV4-1|TRBJ2-1|.
CASSRAGETNGQFF
TGCGCCAGCAGCCGAGCAGGGGAAACCAATGGGCAATTCTTC
>.|TRBV4-1|TRBJ2-7|.
CANSQHWVGRRGYDQYF
TGCGCCAACAGCCAACATTGGGTAGGCAGGAGGGGATACGATCAGTACTTC
>.|TRBV13|TRBJ1-5|.
CASSLGWALGAEHF
.
>.|TRBV4-1|TRBJ2-1|.
CASSGGYNGQFF
TGCGCCAGCAGCGGAGGGTACAATGGGCAGTTCTTC
>TRBD1|TRBV6-1|TRBJ1-2|.
CASREGQGQRGYIF
TGTGCCAGCAGAGAAGGACAGGGCCAGAGGGGCTACATCTTC
>.|TRBV19|TRBJ2-7|.
CARSGRQGDEQYF
TGTGCCAGAAGTGGACGTCAAGGAGACGAGCAGTACTTC
>.|TRBV5-5|TRBJ2-1|.
CASSMVGQGPEFF
TGTGCCAGCAGCATGGTAGGGCAGGGCCCGGAATTCTTC
>.|TRBV20-1|TRBJ1-1|once
CSASPRGMGDIEAFF
TGCAGTGCTAGCCCGCGAGGGATGGGGGACATCGAAGCTTTCTTT
>.|TRBV6-2/TRBV6-3|TRBJ2-7|once
CVSGSGVHEQYF
TGTGTCAGCGGTTCGGGAGTCCACGAGCAATACTTC
>.|TRBV6-2/TRBV6-3|TRBJ2-1|.
CASTYNIHGSFPHEQFF
TGTGCCAGCACTTACAATATACACGGGAGTTTCCCCCATGAGCAGTTCTTC
>.|TRBV11-3|TRBJ2-1|.
CANSEIDNEQLF
TGTGCCAACAGCGAAATAGACAATGAGCAGTTATTC
>.|TRBV12-3/TRBV12-4|TRBJ2-5|.
CASKFRGGGTQYF
TGTGCCAGCAAATTCAGGGGGGGAGGGACCCAGTACTTC
>TRBD2|TRBV10-1|TRBJ2-1|.
CASSGGTNGYNEMFF
TGCGCCAGCAGTGGGGGGACTAACGGATACAATGAGATGTTCTTC
>.|TRBV20-1|TRBJ2-1|.
CRVRLAGGVSNEQIF
TGCAGGGTTAGATTAGCCGGGGGAGTCTCAAATGAGCAGATCTTC